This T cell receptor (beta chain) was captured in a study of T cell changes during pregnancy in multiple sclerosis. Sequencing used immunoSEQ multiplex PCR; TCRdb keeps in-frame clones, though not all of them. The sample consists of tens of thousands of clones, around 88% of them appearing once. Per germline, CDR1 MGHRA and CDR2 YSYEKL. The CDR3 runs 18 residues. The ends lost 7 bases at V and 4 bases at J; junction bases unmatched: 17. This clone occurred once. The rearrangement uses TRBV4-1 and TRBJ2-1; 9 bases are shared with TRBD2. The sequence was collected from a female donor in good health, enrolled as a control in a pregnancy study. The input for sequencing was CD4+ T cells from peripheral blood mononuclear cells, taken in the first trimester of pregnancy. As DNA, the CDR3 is TGCGCCAGCACCCACAAAGGATCTACTAGCGGGCCTTACAATGAGCAGTTCTTC. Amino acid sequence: CASTHKGSTSGPYNEQFF.